This TCR beta chain was recovered during a study of T cell responses to AZD1222 COVID-19 vaccine. Points from the study as a whole: Repertoires were obtained only post-peak T cell response. Spike-specific TCR breadth and depth both grew after two AZD1222 doses. Clonal diversity was possibly underestimated, and the donors were mostly white British, with more females. Reports indicate that nearly half of spike-specific TCRs are directed at unmutated variant regions.

Germline V lookup: CDR1 SGHVS, CDR2 FNYEAQ. The junction had 4 bases not matched to a gene; V was cut back by 4 bases and J by 1 base. The CDR3 has 15 residues. About this clone: The antigen is unknown.

Clones were read by immunoSEQ multiplex PCR, and TCRdb kept only the in-frame ones, dropping some. The table lists 100,000 or so clones, approximately 96% of them singletons, with 2.2% in the top ten. The J gene is TRBJ1-1, the V gene TRBV7-6, with 9 bases lining up with TRBD1. The sample consisted of peripheral blood, taken on day 0 of AZD1222 vaccination. The receptor's source is an adult in good health. The CDR3 loop reads CASSYLGQGNTEAFF. The CDR3 DNA reads TGTGCCAGCAGCTATCTGGGACAGGGGAACACTGAAGCTTTCTTT. Combining the CDR3 with reference TRBV7-6 and TRBJ1-1 gives the whole variable domain GAGVSQSPRYKVTKRGQDVALRCDPISGHVSLYWYRQALGQGPEFLTYFNYEAQQDKSGLPNDRFSAERPEGSISTLTIQRTEQRDSAMYRCASSYLGQGNTEAFFGQGTRLTVV.